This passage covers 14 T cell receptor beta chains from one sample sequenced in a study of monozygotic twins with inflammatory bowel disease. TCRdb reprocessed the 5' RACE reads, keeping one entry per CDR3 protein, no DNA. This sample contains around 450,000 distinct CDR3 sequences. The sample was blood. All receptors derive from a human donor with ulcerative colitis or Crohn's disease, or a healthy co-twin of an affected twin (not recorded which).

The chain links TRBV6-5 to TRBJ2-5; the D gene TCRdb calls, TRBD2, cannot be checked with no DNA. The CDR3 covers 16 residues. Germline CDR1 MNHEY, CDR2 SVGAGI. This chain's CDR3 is CASSYSSGGARETQYF.

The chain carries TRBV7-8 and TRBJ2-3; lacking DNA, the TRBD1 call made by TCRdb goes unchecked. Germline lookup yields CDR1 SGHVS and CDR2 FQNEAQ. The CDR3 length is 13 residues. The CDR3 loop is CACQQGGTDTQYF. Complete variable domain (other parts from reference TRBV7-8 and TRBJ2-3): GAGVSQSPRYKVAKRGQDVALRCDPISGHVSLFWYQQALGQGPEFLTYFQNEAQLDKSGLPSDRFFAERPEGSVSTLKIQRTQQEDSAVYLCACQQGGTDTQYFGPGTRLTVL.

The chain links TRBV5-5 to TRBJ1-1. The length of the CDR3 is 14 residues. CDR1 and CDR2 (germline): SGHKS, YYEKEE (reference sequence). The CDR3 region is CASSLSNGRGEAFF.

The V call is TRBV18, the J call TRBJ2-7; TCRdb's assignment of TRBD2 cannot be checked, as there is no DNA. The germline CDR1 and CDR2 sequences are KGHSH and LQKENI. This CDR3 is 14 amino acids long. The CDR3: CASSPRDGGYEQYF. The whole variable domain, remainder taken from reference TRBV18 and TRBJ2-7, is NAGVMQNPRHLVRRRGQEARLRCSPMKGHSHVYWYRQLPEEGLKFMVYLQKENIIDESGMPKERFSAEFPKEGPSILRIQQVVRGDSAAYFCASSPRDGGYEQYFGPGTRLTVT.

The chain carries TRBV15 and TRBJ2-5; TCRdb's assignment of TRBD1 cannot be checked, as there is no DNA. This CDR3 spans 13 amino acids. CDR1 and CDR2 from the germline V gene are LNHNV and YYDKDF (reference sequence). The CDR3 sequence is CATSWTAQETQYF.

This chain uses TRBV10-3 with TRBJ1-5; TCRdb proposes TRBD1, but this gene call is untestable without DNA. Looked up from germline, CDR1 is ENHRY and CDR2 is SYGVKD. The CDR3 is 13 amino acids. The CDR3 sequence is CATRSYSNQPQHF.

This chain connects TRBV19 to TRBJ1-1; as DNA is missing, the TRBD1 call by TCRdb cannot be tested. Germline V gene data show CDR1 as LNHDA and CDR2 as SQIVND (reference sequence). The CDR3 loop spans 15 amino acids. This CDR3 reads CASSIFMGGVTEAFF.

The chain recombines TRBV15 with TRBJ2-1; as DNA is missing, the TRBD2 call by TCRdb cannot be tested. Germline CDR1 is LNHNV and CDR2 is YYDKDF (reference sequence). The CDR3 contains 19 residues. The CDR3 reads CATSSRGLAGGSSYNEQFF.

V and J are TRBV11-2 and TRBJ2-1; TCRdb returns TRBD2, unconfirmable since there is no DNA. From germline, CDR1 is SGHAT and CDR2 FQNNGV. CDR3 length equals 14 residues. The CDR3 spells CASSSGLANGEQFF.

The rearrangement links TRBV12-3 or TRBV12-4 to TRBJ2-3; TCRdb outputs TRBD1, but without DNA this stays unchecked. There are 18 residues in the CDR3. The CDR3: CASSQLPTSGGRTDTQYF.

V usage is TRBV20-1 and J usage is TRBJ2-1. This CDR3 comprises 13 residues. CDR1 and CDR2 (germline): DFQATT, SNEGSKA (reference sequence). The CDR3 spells CSAIRTTYNEQFF.

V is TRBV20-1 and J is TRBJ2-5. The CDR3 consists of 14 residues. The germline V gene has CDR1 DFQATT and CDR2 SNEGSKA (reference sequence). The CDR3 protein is CSASRSGPQETQYF.

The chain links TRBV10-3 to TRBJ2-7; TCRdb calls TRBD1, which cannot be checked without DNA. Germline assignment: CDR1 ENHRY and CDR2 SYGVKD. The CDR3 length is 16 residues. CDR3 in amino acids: CAISAARDSFSYEQYF.

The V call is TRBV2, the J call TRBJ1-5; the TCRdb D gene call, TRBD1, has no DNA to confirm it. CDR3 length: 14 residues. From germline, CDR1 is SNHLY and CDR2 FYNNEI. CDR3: CASSGTGGHQPQHF.